These 3 T cell receptor beta chains were sequenced from one sample in a study of regulatory T cells in long-lasting Graves disease. HTBI primers from iRepertoire and Arm-PCR of CDR3 regions yielded the TCR beta libraries. TCRdb called the multiplex PCR reads again in MiXCR, with one record for every CDR3 protein. The sample has over 650,000 distinct CDR3 sequences, approximately 29% seen once. Sample time point: persistent/refractory GD, antithyroid drugs over 5 years with positive TRAb. After RNA was extracted from PBMCs, the TCR library was made from it. The sequences come from peripheral blood mononuclear cells (PBMCs), collected when the disease was refractory, from a patient treated with antithyroid drugs. The receptors originated from a female donor with Graves disease.

This clonotype was seen a few times. The chain carries TRBV11-1 and TRBJ1-1, with unresolved D. Germline CDR1 and CDR2: SGHAT and FQDESV (reference sequence). V was clipped by 8 bases and J by 4 bases, with 11 bases between them. The CDR3 is 12 amino acids. The CDR3 protein is CASGLLGTEAFF. CDR3 in DNA: TGTGCCAGCGGTTTGTTGGGCACTGAAGCTTTCTTT.

This clonotype occurred a few times. This chain joins TRBV11-2 and TRBJ2-5; 7 nucleotides match TRBD1. V lost 6 bases and J lost 6; bases outside the gene matches: 10. The germline V gene has CDR1 SGHAT and CDR2 FQNNGV. The CDR3 consists of 14 residues. The CDR3 here is CASSFDRVVQTQYF. CDR3 sequence (DNA): TGTGCCAGCAGTTTTGACAGGGTGGTACAGACCCAGTACTTC.

This clonotype has more than one count but fewer than ten. The V call is TRBV2, the J call TRBJ2-5, with unresolved D. The V end lost 8 bases, the J end lost 2 bases, and 18 bases lay between the germline ends. The CDR3 sequence is 15 residues long. CDR1 is SNHLY and CDR2 is FYNNEI in the germline V gene. The CDR3 sequence is CASRALGRKQETQYF. The CDR3, as DNA: TGTGCCAGCCGGGCCCTCGGACGGAAACAAGAGACCCAGTACTTC.